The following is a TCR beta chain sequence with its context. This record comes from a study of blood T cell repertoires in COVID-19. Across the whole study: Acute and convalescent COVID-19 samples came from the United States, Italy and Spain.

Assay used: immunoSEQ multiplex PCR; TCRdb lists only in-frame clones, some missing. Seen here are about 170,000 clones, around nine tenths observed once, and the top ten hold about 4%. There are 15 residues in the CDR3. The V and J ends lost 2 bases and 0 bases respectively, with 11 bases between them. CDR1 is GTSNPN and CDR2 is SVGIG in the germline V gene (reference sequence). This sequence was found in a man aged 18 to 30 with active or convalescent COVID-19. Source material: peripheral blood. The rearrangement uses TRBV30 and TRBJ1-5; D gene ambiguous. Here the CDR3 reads CAWSSDGYSNQPQHF. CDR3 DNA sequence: TGTGCCTGGAGTTCCGACGGGTATAGCAATCAGCCCCAGCATTTT.